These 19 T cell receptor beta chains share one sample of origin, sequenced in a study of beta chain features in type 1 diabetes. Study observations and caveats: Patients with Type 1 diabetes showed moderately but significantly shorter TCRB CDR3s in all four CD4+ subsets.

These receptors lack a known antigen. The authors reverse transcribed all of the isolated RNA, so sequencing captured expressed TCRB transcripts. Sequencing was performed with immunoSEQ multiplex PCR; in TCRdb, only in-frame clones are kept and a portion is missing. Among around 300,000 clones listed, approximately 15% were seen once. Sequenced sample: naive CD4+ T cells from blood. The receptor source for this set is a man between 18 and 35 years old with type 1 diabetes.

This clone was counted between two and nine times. CDR3 in amino acids: CASSLGQGANSPLHF. The DNA of the CDR3 is TGTGCCAGCTCCCTCGGACAGGGGGCGAATTCACCCCTCCACTTT. The chain combines TRBV18 with TRBJ1-6; 11 nucleotides agree with TRBD1. There are 15 residues in the CDR3. V shed 6 bases, J shed 7 bases, and the junction held 5 bases outside the gene matches. Germline-derived CDR1 and CDR2 are KGHSH and LQKENI.

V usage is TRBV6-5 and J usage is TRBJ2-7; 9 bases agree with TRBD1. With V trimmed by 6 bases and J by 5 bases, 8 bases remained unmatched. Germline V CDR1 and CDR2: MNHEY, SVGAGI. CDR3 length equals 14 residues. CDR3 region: CASSPQGAGNEQYF. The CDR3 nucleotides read TGTGCCAGCAGCCCACAGGGGGCGGGCAACGAGCAGTACTTC.

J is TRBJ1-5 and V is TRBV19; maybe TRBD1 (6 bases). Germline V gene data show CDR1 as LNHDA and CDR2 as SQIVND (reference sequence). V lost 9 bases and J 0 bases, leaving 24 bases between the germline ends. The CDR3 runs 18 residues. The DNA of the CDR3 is TGTGCCAGCACCGGGACACTATACAACTCCTATAGCAATCAGCCCCAGCATTTT. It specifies CASTGTLYNSYSNQPQHF.

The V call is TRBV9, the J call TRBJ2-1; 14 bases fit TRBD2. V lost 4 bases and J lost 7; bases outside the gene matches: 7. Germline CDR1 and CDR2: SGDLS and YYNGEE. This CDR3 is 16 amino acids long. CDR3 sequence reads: CASSTGLAGALNEQFF. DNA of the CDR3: TGTGCCAGCAGCACGGGACTAGCGGGGGCCTTAAATGAGCAGTTCTTC. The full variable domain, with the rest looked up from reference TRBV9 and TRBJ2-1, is DSGVTQTPKHLITATGQRVTLRCSPRSGDLSVYWYQQSLDQGLQFLIQYYNGEERAKGNILERFSAQQFPDLHSELNLSSLELGDSALYFCASSTGLAGALNEQFFGPGTRLTVL.

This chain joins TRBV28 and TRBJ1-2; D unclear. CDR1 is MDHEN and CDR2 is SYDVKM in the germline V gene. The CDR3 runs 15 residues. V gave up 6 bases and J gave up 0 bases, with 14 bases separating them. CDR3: CASSDRGGANYGYTF. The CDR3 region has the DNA TGTGCCAGCAGCGACCGGGGAGGAGCTAACTATGGCTACACCTTC.

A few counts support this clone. The CDR3 region has the DNA TGCAGCGTTCGAGGACAGGACCGTAACACTGAAGCTTTCTTT. Encoded protein: CSVRGQDRNTEAFF. The V and J genes are TRBV29-1 and TRBJ1-1, with 7 nucleotides matching TRBD1. CDR1 and CDR2 from the germline V gene are SQVTM and ANQGSEA. Trimming took 5 bases from V and 2 from J; bases not matched to a gene: 8. The CDR3 is 14 residues long.

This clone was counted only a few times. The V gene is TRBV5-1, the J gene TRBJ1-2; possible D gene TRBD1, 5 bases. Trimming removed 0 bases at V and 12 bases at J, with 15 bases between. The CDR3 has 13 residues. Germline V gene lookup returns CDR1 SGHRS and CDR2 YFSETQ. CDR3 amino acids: CASSLEAGGNNTF. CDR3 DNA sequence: TGCGCCAGCAGCTTGGAAGCGGGGGGTAATAACACCTTC.

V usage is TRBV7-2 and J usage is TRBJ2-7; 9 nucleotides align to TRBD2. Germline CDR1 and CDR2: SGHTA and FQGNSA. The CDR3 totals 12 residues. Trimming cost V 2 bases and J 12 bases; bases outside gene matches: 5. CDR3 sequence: CASSLLAGVVYF. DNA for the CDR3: TGTGCCAGCAGCTTATTAGCGGGAGTCGTGTACTTC.

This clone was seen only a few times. The CDR3 spells CATRLTGGNVLTF. The CDR3 DNA reads TGTGCCACACGGCTGACAGGGGGGAACGTCCTGACTTTC. The chain carries TRBV15 and TRBJ2-6, with TRBD1 matching over 9 bases. The ends lost 9 bases at V and 10 bases at J; junction bases unmatched: 7. The germline V gene encodes CDR1 LNHNV and CDR2 YYDKDF (reference sequence). The length of the CDR3 is 13 residues.

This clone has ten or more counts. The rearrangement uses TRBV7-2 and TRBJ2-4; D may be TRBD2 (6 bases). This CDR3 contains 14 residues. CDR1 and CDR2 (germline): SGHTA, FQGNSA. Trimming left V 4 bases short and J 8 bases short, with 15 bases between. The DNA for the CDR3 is TGTGCCAGCAGCTCGGGACTCTCCGGGGACATTCAGTACTTC. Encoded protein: CASSSGLSGDIQYF.

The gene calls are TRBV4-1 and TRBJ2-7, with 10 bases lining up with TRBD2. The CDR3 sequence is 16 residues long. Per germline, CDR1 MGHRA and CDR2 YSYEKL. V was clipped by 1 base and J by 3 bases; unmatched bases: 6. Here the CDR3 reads CASSQALLAGYYEQYF. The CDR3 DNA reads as TGCGCCAGCAGCCAAGCCTTACTAGCGGGGTACTACGAGCAGTACTTC.

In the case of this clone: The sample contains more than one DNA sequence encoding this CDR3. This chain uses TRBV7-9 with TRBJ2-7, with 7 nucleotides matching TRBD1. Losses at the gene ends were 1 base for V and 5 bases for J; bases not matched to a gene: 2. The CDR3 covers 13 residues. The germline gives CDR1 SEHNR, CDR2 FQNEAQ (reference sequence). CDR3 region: CASSLDRGHEQYF. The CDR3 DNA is TGTGCCAGCAGCTTAGACAGGGGACACGAGCAGTACTTC.

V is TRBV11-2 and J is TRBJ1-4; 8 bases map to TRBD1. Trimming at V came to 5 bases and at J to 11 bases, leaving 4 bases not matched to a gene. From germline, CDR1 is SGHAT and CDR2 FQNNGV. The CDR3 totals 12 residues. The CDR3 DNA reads TGTGCCAGCAGCGTCGACAGGGGCAAACTGTTTTTT. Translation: CASSVDRGKLFF.

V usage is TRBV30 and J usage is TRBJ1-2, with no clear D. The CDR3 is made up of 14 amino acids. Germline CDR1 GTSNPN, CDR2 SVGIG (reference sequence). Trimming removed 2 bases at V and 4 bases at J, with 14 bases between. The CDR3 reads CAWSREGLIYGYTF. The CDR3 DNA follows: TGTGCCTGGAGTAGGGAGGGATTGATCTATGGCTACACCTTC.

The CDR3 reads CASSLSRDYGYTF. CDR3 DNA: TGTGCCAGCAGTTTATCTCGAGACTATGGCTACACCTTC. The rearrangement links TRBV27 to TRBJ1-2; D unclear. V lost 0 bases to trimming and J lost 3 bases, with 5 bases between them. CDR3 length: 13 residues. Germline-derived CDR1 and CDR2 are MNHEY and SMNVEV (reference sequence).

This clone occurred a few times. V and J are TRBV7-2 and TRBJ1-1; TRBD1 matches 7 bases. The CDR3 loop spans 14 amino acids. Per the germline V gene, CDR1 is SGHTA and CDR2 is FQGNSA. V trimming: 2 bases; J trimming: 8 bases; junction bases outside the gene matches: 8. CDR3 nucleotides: TGTGCCAGCAGCTTATTTCAGGGGGTGTCGGAAGCTTTCTTT. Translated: CASSLFQGVSEAFF.

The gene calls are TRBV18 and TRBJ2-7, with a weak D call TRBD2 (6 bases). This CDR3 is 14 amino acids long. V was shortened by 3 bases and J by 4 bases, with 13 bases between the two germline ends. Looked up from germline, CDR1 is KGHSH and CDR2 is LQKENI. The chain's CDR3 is CASSPSGGFYEQYF. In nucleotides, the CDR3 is TGTGCCAGCTCACCCTCCGGGGGATTTTACGAGCAGTACTTC.

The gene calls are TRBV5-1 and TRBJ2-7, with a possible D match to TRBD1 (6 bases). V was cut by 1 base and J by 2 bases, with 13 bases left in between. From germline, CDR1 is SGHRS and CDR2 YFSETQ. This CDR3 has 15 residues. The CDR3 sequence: CASSLFSGTPYEQYF. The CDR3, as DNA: TGCGCCAGCAGCTTGTTCTCTGGGACACCCTACGAGCAGTACTTC.

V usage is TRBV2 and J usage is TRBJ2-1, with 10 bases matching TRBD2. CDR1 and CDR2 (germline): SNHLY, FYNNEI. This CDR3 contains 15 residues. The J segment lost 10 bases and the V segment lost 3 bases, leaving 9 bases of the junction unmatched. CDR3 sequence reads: CASSDRSGRAREQFF. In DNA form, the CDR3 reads TGTGCCAGCAGTGATCGAAGCGGGAGGGCCCGGGAGCAGTTCTTC.